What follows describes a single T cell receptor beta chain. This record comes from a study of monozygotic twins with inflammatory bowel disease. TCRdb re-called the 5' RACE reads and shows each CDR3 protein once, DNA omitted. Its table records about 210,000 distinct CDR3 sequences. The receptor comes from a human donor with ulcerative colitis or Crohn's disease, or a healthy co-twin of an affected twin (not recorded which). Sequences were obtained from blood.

The CDR3 here is CASSRPSGGSYGYTF. The rearrangement links TRBV12-3 or TRBV12-4 to TRBJ1-2. The CDR3 covers 15 residues.